These 13 T cell receptor beta chains came from one sample sequenced in a study of cytomegalovirus exposure and HLA in healthy donors. Researchers ran the PCR with 60 Vbeta and 13 Jbeta primers. The assay was immunoSEQ multiplex PCR, and TCRdb's table has in-frame clones only and misses some. The sample includes 85,000 to 130,000 clones, about three quarters seen only once; the top ten take around an eighth. The sequenced sample consisted of PBMCs. All receptors derive from a male donor in good health and CMV-seropositive.

The rearrangement links TRBV10-3 to TRBJ1-3; the D is unclear. Germline CDR1 reads ENHRY; CDR2 reads SYGVKD. The ends were cut back, 1 base at V and 1 base at J, with 11 bases in the middle. The CDR3 is made up of 16 amino acids. The CDR3 DNA reads TGTGCCATCAGTGAGTACTTTGAACAGTCTGGAAACACCATATATTTT. This codes for CAISEYFEQSGNTIYF.

The chain links TRBV4-1 to TRBJ2-3; D perhaps matches TRBD1 (5 bases). The CDR3 has 15 amino acids. Trimming removed 1 base from V and 5 bases from J, with 13 bases in between. Germline V CDR1 and CDR2: MGHRA, YSYEKL. Here the CDR3 reads CASSQGGRVEDTQYF. The CDR3 region has the DNA TGCGCCAGCAGCCAAGGAGGCAGGGTTGAAGATACGCAGTATTTT.

On this clone itself: Because the CDR3's place on the DNA is in doubt, the DNA is left out and the CDR3 is given as listed by TCRdb. V is TRBV7-3 and J is TRBJ1-1; the DNA was not used to check the table's D call, TRBD1. The CDR3 contains 13 residues when both ends are counted. Germline CDR1 and CDR2: SGHTA and FQGTGA. CDR3 in amino acids: CASSFGLGTALLF.

The V gene is TRBV7-2, the J gene TRBJ2-7; 8 bases line up with TRBD2. The trim removed 5 bases at V and 2 bases at J, leaving 5 bases unmatched. The CDR3 is made up of 14 amino acids. Per germline, CDR1 SGHTA and CDR2 FQGNSA. CDR3 amino acids: CASSNRGGAYEQYF. As DNA, the CDR3 is TGTGCCAGCAGCAACCGGGGGGGCGCCTACGAGCAGTACTTC.

J is TRBJ2-5 and V is TRBV9; 11 bases match TRBD2. The CDR3 sequence is 19 residues long. V shed 0 bases, J shed 1 base, and the junction held 11 bases outside the gene matches. Germline CDR1 reads SGDLS; CDR2 reads YYNGEE. CDR3 DNA sequence: TGTGCCAGCAGCGTAGATGCGCTAGCGGGGGGTCCCTTCCAAGAGACCCAGTACTTC. Protein product: CASSVDALAGGPFQETQYF.

The gene calls are TRBV7-2 and TRBJ2-1; 7 bases line up with TRBD1. CDR3 length: 13 amino acids. CDR1 is SGHTA and CDR2 is FQGNSA in the germline V gene. The J segment lost 12 bases and the V segment lost 6 bases, leaving 11 bases of the junction unmatched. CDR3 region: CASRLQGMGGQFF. Here the CDR3 DNA reads TGTGCCAGCAGGTTACAGGGGATGGGTGGGCAGTTCTTC.

The chain joins TRBV6-1 to TRBJ1-1, with a tentative D call TRBD1 (5 bases). Per the germline V gene, CDR1 is MNHNS and CDR2 is SASEGT. The CDR3 extends over 14 amino acids. V was shortened by 9 bases and J by 1 base, with 15 bases between the two germline ends. The CDR3 region is CASSVVRENTEAFF. The CDR3 DNA reads as TGTGCCAGTTCTGTGGTCAGGGAGAACACTGAAGCTTTCTTT.

V gene TRBV6-5 combines with J gene TRBJ1-1, with D perhaps TRBD1 (5 bases). CDR1 is MNHEY, CDR2 SVGAGI, per germline. There are 16 residues in the CDR3. V lost 0 bases and J lost 5, with 16 bases in between. The CDR3 here is CASSYSIRGTKTEAFF. DNA of the CDR3: TGTGCCAGCAGTTACTCTATTCGGGGGACTAAAACTGAAGCTTTCTTT.

In nucleotides, the CDR3 is TGTGCCAGCAGTGAAGATACCCGAGGGGAAGCTTTCTTT. Protein: CASSEDTRGEAFF. This chain links TRBV6-5 with TRBJ1-1; no reliable D call. Trimming took 5 bases from V and 8 from J, leaving 15 bases between them. The CDR3 loop spans 13 amino acids. Per germline, CDR1 MNHEY and CDR2 SVGAGI.

Comments on this clone: The identical CDR3 is also encoded by other nucleotide sequences in the sample. The J gene is TRBJ2-5, the V gene TRBV18; D unclear. The V gene's germline CDR1 is KGHSH and CDR2 LQKENI. The V end lost 2 bases, the J end lost 0 bases, and 4 bases lay between the germline ends. The CDR3 is made up of 13 amino acids. The CDR3 DNA follows: TGTGCCAGCTCACCATCTCACCAAGAGACCCAGTACTTC. Residues: CASSPSHQETQYF.

This clone is judged medium-sized (0.01 to 0.1%). V and J are TRBV6-1 and TRBJ2-1, with TRBD2 matching 7 bases. Germline CDR1 MNHNS, CDR2 SASEGT. J was trimmed by 0 bases and V by 6 bases; bases with no gene match: 5. The CDR3 loop spans 15 amino acids. CDR3 coding DNA: TGTGCCAGCAGACTATTAGCGGGCTCCTACAATGAGCAGTTCTTC. The encoded protein is CASRLLAGSYNEQFF.

V is TRBV10-3 and J is TRBJ2-4; TRBD2 might be the D (6 bases). The CDR3 contains 15 residues. V was pared by 4 bases and J by 3 bases, with 13 bases between. The germline V gene encodes CDR1 ENHRY and CDR2 SYGVKD. The CDR3 here is CAISGGEVDKNIQYF. CDR3 coding DNA: TGTGCCATCAGTGGCGGGGAGGTGGACAAAAACATTCAGTACTTC.

The chain joins TRBV6-6 to TRBJ1-4; 7 bases align to TRBD1. Germline CDR1 is MNHNY and CDR2 is SVGAGI (reference sequence). The CDR3 has 14 amino acids. The junction had 7 bases not matched to a gene; V was cut back by 7 bases and J by 5 bases. Here the CDR3 reads CASTGQAMNEKLFF. The CDR3 DNA is TGTGCCAGCACCGGACAGGCGATGAATGAAAAACTGTTTTTT.